This TCR beta chain was found in a study of memory CD4+ T cells and cytomegalovirus serostatus. Using immunoSEQ multiplex PCR, the repertoire was profiled, and TCRdb retains in-frame clones only, with some absent. The profile shows under 75,000 clones, 80% of them singletons. This clone was seen only a few times. Single viable CD3+CD4+CD8-CD45RO+ cells were sorted as the memory CD4+ T cells. Trimming shortened V by 11 bases and J by 4 bases, and 11 bases separated the two germline ends. The CDR3 is 12 residues long. Germline assignment: CDR1 WNHNN and CDR2 SYGVQD (reference sequence). The rearrangement uses TRBV10-1 and TRBJ2-2, with D maybe TRBD1 (6 bases). The sequenced sample consisted of memory CD4+ T cells from blood. The origin of this receptor is an adult in good health and CMV-seronegative. Some clones in this sample may be carry-over from other donors' samples. The DNA of the CDR3 is TGCGCCGGCCGAGGGGGCACCGGGGAGCTGTTTTTT. Its translation: CAGRGGTGELFF.